These 2 T cell receptor beta chains share one sample of origin, sequenced in a study of blood T cell repertoires in COVID-19. Sequencing used immunoSEQ multiplex PCR; TCRdb keeps in-frame clones, though not all of them. The sample has about 260,000 clones, 84% seen once; the top ten hold less than 5%. Sequencing was done on a sample of peripheral blood. These receptor sequences come from a man aged 55 to 70 with acute or convalescent COVID-19.

This clone appeared a single time. V is TRBV7-9 and J is TRBJ1-2; no firm D call. Trimming left V 1 base short and J 1 base short, with 13 bases between. The germline V gene encodes CDR1 SEHNR and CDR2 FQNEAQ (reference sequence). The CDR3 has 16 amino acids. The CDR3 reads CASSLVGVRRNYGYTF. CDR3 nucleotide sequence: TGTGCCAGCAGCTTAGTCGGGGTCCGGCGTAACTATGGCTACACCTTC.

This rearrangement joins TRBV9 to TRBJ2-2; 7 positions agree with TRBD2. The CDR3 is 16 residues long. Per the germline V gene, CDR1 is SGDLS and CDR2 is YYNGEE. V shed 4 bases and J 8 bases; nucleotides not matched to a gene: 14. CDR3: CASSSRTSPPRGELFF. CDR3 bases: TGTGCCAGCAGCTCCCGGACTAGTCCCCCCCGTGGGGAGCTGTTTTTT. Using reference TRBV9 and TRBJ2-2 for the parts outside the CDR3, the full variable domain is DSGVTQTPKHLITATGQRVTLRCSPRSGDLSVYWYQQSLDQGLQFLIQYYNGEERAKGNILERFSAQQFPDLHSELNLSSLELGDSALYFCASSSRTSPPRGELFFGEGSRLTVL.